The text below deals with one TCR beta chain. Its target is not known. The sample belongs to a study of CD8+ T cells in alopecia areata. The wider study: Those patients who were treated received oral tofacitinib, which was given at 5 to 10 mg twice daily for moderate-to-severe alopecia areata.

Reverse transcribed after extraction, RNA yielded cDNA as the sequencing template. Here immunoSEQ multiplex PCR was the method, and the copy in TCRdb shows in-frame clones only, minus some. The sample lists roughly 250,000 clones, over 45% seen once, with 0.75% to 0.95% in the top ten. Specified treatment: oral pan-JAK inhibitor, 5-10 mg twice daily. Researchers took lesional scalp punch biopsies and peripheral blood from people who were alopecia areata patients. Regarding the study as a whole: Scalp clonality and expanded CD8+ clones among the top 100 showed significant decreases with tofacitinib.

The CDR3 length is 15 residues. Trimming removed 4 bases from V and 5 bases from J; junction bases left unmatched: 10. CDR1 and CDR2 (germline): SGHRS, YFSETQ. Sequenced here: CD4+ T cells sorted from blood, sampled between weeks 51 and 52, from a patient treated with tofacitinib. V usage is TRBV5-1 and J usage is TRBJ1-1, with 8 bases aligning to TRBD1. This sequence originates from a human donor with alopecia areata. CDR3 coding DNA: TGCGCCAGCAGCATGGTTGGACAGGGAGGGACTGAAGCTTTCTTT. It yields the protein CASSMVGQGGTEAFF.